These 6 T cell receptor beta chains originate from one sample sequenced in a study of cytotoxic CD8 clonotypes in ibrutinib-treated CLL. Clones were sequenced by immunoSEQ multiplex PCR, and TCRdb holds only the in-frame ones, with some missing. This sample has 45,000 to 50,000 clones, with around 53% found just once. The input for sequencing was PBMCs, taken after 12 months of ibrutinib treatment. The receptors stem from a human donor with chronic lymphocytic leukemia.

V gene TRBV27 combines with J gene TRBJ2-7, with D maybe TRBD2 (6 bases). Germline CDR1 and CDR2: MNHEY and SMNVEV (reference sequence). The ends were cut back, 0 bases at V and 3 bases at J, with 21 bases in the middle. The CDR3 loop spans 18 amino acids. CDR3: CASSLSGWGDGKNYEQYF. The CDR3, as DNA: TGTGCCAGCAGTTTATCGGGGTGGGGGGACGGAAAGAACTACGAGCAGTACTTC.

This clone turned up a few times. The chain links TRBV19 to TRBJ1-1; 9 bases agree with TRBD1. Trimming at V came to 4 bases and at J to 0 bases, leaving 9 bases not matched to a gene. This CDR3 comprises 17 residues. Germline V gene sequence: CDR1 LNHDA, CDR2 SQIVND (reference sequence). The CDR3 here is CASSNLTGGTMNTEAFF. CDR3 sequence (DNA): TGTGCCAGTAGTAACCTCACAGGGGGCACCATGAACACTGAAGCTTTCTTT.

This chain joins TRBV10-2 and TRBJ2-1; 8 nucleotides match TRBD2. The CDR3 sequence is 12 residues long. CDR1 WSHSY and CDR2 SAAADI come from the germline V gene. V trimming: 3 bases; J trimming: 16 bases; junction bases outside the gene matches: 8. The CDR3 sequence: CASSDEGGLAFF. The CDR3 DNA is TGCGCCAGCAGTGATGAAGGAGGACTAGCCTTCTTC.

This clone has only a few counts. V is TRBV27 and J is TRBJ2-7; D is uncertain. This CDR3 is built from 13 residues. Between the trimmed V and J ends, which lost 0 bases and 0 bases, there was a span of 3 bases. Germline V gives CDR1 MNHEY, CDR2 SMNVEV (reference sequence). The CDR3: CASSLSLSYEQYF. DNA for the CDR3: TGTGCCAGCAGTTTATCCCTCTCCTACGAGCAGTACTTC.

This sequence joins TRBV15 and TRBJ1-4; no clear D. Germline V lookup: CDR1 LNHNV, CDR2 YYDKDF (reference sequence). The CDR3 runs 14 residues. The V gene lost 1 base and the J gene lost 0 bases, with 3 bases spanning the gap. The CDR3: CATSRGTTNEKLFF. The CDR3 nucleotides read TGTGCCACCAGCAGAGGAACAACTAATGAAAAACTGTTTTTT. Combining the CDR3 with reference TRBV15 and TRBJ1-4 gives the whole variable domain DAMVIQNPRYQVTQFGKPVTLSCSQTLNHNVMYWYQQKSSQAPKLLFHYYDKDFNNEADTPDNFQSRRPNTSFCFLDIRSPGLGDTAMYLCATSRGTTNEKLFFGSGTQLSVL.

J is TRBJ2-7 and V is TRBV7-8; D not certain. V lost 3 bases and J lost 4, with 10 bases in between. This CDR3 is built from 13 residues. CDR1 and CDR2 (germline): SGHVS, FQNEAQ. This CDR3 reads CASSFRDSYEQYF. For the CDR3, the DNA is TGTGCCAGCAGCTTTAGAGATTCGTACGAGCAGTACTTC.